The 7 T cell receptor beta chains below were found in one sample sequenced in a study of T cell repertoires in cytomegalovirus infection (dated by TCRdb to the late 2010s). What these receptors recognize is not known. The sample's treatment or condition, from its label and the paper: in vitro stimulation with specific CMV peptide epitopes to enrich CMV-specific T cells. Sequencing instrument: Illumina HiSeq 1500. TCRdb reanalyzed the raw reads on its own, using fastp at Q25 for trimming and MiXCR for clone calling, and kept in-frame beta chains. Every entry covers one CDR3 protein and lists the most common genes and DNA from its rows. The table for this sample lists hundreds of thousands of distinct CDR3 sequences; around a third of them were counted only once. The ten most abundant clones make up about 14% of the sample. This material consisted of cultured CD8+ T cells from PBMCs, taken from culture after CMV antigen stimulation. The receptors originated from a human donor in good health (CMV status not recorded). Some clones in this sample may be carry-over from other donors' samples.

The rearrangement uses TRBV10-2 and TRBJ2-3, with D possibly being TRBD1 (6 bases). V was pared by 8 bases and J by 0 bases, with 15 bases between. The germline CDR1 and CDR2 sequences are WSHSY and SAAADI. The CDR3 has 15 amino acids. CDR3 bases: TGCGCCAGCCTCGGGACAACATCTAGCACAGATACGCAGTATTTT. Its translation is CASLGTTSSTDTQYF.

The chain recombines TRBV20-1 with TRBJ2-4, with 13 bases that match TRBD2. The V gene end was trimmed by 6 bases and the J gene end by 1 base; junction bases not matched to a gene: 3. There are 15 residues in the CDR3. Per the germline V gene, CDR1 is DFQATT and CDR2 is SNEGSKA (reference sequence). The CDR3 loop reads CSAMTSGGAKNIQYF. As DNA, the CDR3 is TGCAGTGCCATGACTAGCGGGGGGGCCAAAAACATTCAGTACTTC.

There are a few counts of this clonotype. The chain uses TRBV24-1 and TRBJ2-1; tentatively, D is TRBD1 (6 bases). V gave up 3 bases and J gave up 4 bases, with 12 bases separating them. CDR3 length: 15 residues. Germline V CDR1 and CDR2: KGHDR, SFDVKD. The CDR3 region has the DNA TGTGCCACCAGTGATCCAGGGGCTGTTTACAATGAGCAGTTCTTC. Its translation: CATSDPGAVYNEQFF.

This clonotype was counted a few times. The chain carries TRBV28 and TRBJ1-6; 8 nucleotides agree with TRBD1. CDR1 is MDHEN, CDR2 SYDVKM, per germline. This CDR3 region has 18 residues. Trimming took 3 bases from V and 5 from J; bases not matched to a gene: 12. CDR3 DNA: TGTGCCAGCAGTTTGAAACTCAGCAGGGGGCTGGATAATTCACCCCTCCACTTT. Translated: CASSLKLSRGLDNSPLHF.

The chain has TRBV13 and TRBJ2-3, with 8 bases fitting TRBD2. The V and J ends lost 7 bases and 0 bases, in that order; junction bases with no gene match: 6. The CDR3 runs 15 residues. Germline V gene sequence: CDR1 PRHDT, CDR2 FYEKMQ (reference sequence). CDR3 residues: CASTARGGSTDTQYF. DNA for the CDR3: TGTGCCAGCACGGCCCGGGGGGGTAGCACAGATACGCAGTATTTT.

The chain links TRBV20-1 to TRBJ1-4; D is undetermined. Between the trimmed V and J ends, which lost 1 base and 6 bases, there was a span of 12 bases. CDR3 size: 14 residues. CDR1 and CDR2 from the germline V gene are DFQATT and SNEGSKA (reference sequence). CDR3 protein: CSARVRREDEKLFF. CDR3 nucleotide sequence: TGCAGTGCTAGAGTTCGACGGGAAGATGAAAAACTGTTTTTT.

Only a few counts were recorded for this clonotype. The chain has TRBV18 and TRBJ2-2, with D possibly TRBD2 on 5 matching bases. Trimming pared 3 bases from V and 7 bases from J, leaving 18 bases between. This CDR3 is built from 16 residues. Germline V gene sequence: CDR1 KGHSH, CDR2 LQKENI. For the CDR3, the DNA is TGTGCCAGCTCACCGATGGAGGCTAATAGGGACGGGGAGCTGTTTTTT. Amino acid sequence: CASSPMEANRDGELFF.